The clone carrying this TCR beta chain occurred a few times. Its antigen remains unknown. The entry originates in a study of cytomegalovirus exposure and HLA in healthy donors. Study overall: The approximately 120 validation repertoires, a later analysis reported, used the same platform as the approximately 700 first-cohort repertoires. Notes on the study in general: Reports showed the classifier diagnosing cytomegalovirus status with high specificity and sensitivity. It was 160 or so TCR beta chains that were listed as cytomegalovirus-associated.

The donors were in the approximately 130-subject validation cohort, distinct from the roughly 700-subject first cohort. In germline, CDR1 is ENHRY, CDR2 SYGVKD. Deletions cut 7 bases from V and 0 bases from J, with 9 bases between. The CDR3 loop spans 13 amino acids. Method: immunoSEQ multiplex PCR; TCRdb's copy keeps in-frame clones and lacks some. This table holds some 130,000 clones, approximately 84% found once. V is TRBV10-3 and J is TRBJ1-1; possible D gene TRBD1, 5 bases. The receptor was isolated from a young woman in good health and CMV-seronegative. Material: PBMCs. The CDR3 protein is CAITRQMNTEAFF. In nucleotides, the CDR3 is TGTGCCATCACTAGACAGATGAACACTGAAGCTTTCTTT.